The 27 T cell receptor beta chains in this list originate from one sample, sequenced in a study of human T cells and chemical hapten exposure. Documented time point: patch test 2, 6 weeks after DPC sensitization. Sample treatment: therapeutic diphenylcyclopropenone sensitization with weekly scalp DPC. Each CDR3 protein gets one entry after TCRdb re-called the RACE reads with MiXCR. The sample includes about 140,000 distinct CDR3 sequences, 12% of them seen just once. This material consisted of whole blood, taken in connection with sensitization to the hapten diphenylcyclopropenone (DPC). The receptors derive from a woman aged 50 to 65 with alopecia areata. Some clones in this sample may be carry-over from other donors' samples.

This clonotype was seen only a few times. This chain joins TRBV18 and TRBJ2-7; no clear D gene. In germline, CDR1 is KGHSH, CDR2 LQKENI. The CDR3 runs to 16 residues. V lost 4 bases to trimming and J lost 0 bases, with 16 bases between them. The CDR3 DNA is TGTGCCAGCTCACTCGACAAGGGTCTCGTCTCCTACGAGCAGTACTTC. Translated: CASSLDKGLVSYEQYF.

Many counts were recorded for this clonotype. This chain links TRBV6-6 with TRBJ2-7, with D perhaps assigned TRBD1 or TRBD2 (6 bases each). V was pared by 4 bases and J by 2 bases, with 15 bases between. The germline V gene has CDR1 MNHNY and CDR2 SVGAGI (reference sequence). The CDR3 runs to 15 residues. The CDR3 sequence: CASSSLGGPTYEQYF. In DNA form, the CDR3 reads TGTGCCAGCAGTTCACTTGGGGGGCCTACCTACGAGCAGTACTTC.

The chain links TRBV9 to TRBJ2-1; 8 bases line up with TRBD2. V was pared by 2 bases and J by 2 bases, with 3 bases of the junction left unmatched. This CDR3 has 15 amino acids. CDR1 SGDLS and CDR2 YYNGEE come from the germline V gene. The CDR3 loop reads CASSVFSGTYNEQFF. Written as DNA, the CDR3 is TGTGCCAGCAGCGTCTTTAGCGGGACCTACAATGAGCAGTTCTTC. The full variable domain, rest sourced from reference TRBV9 and TRBJ2-1, is DSGVTQTPKHLITATGQRVTLRCSPRSGDLSVYWYQQSLDQGLQFLIQYYNGEERAKGNILERFSAQQFPDLHSELNLSSLELGDSALYFCASSVFSGTYNEQFFGPGTRLTVL.

The chain combines TRBV29-1 with TRBJ1-5, with D maybe TRBD1 (6 bases). The CDR3 totals 15 residues. V shed 4 bases and J shed 0 bases, with 13 bases lying between them. Germline CDR1 and CDR2: SQVTM and ANQGSEA. CDR3 region: CSVAEGGYSNQPQHF. The CDR3, as DNA: TGCAGCGTTGCGGAGGGGGGGTATAGCAATCAGCCCCAGCATTTT.

This chain connects TRBV19 to TRBJ2-5, with a possible D match to TRBD1 (6 bases). The CDR3 totals 14 residues. V lost 6 bases and J lost 1, with 12 bases in between. The V gene's germline CDR1 is LNHDA and CDR2 SQIVND (reference sequence). The CDR3 DNA is TGTGCCAGTAGGGACCTGGACAGCCAAGAGACCCAGTACTTC. Its translation: CASRDLDSQETQYF.

This clonotype came up many times. CDR3 residues: CASKPGQGASGELFF. CDR3 DNA: TGTGCCAGCAAACCGGGACAGGGGGCGTCCGGGGAGCTGTTTTTT. The V and J genes are TRBV6-2 or TRBV6-3 and TRBJ2-2; 12 bases match TRBD1. The junction had 6 bases not matched to a gene; V was cut back by 7 bases and J by 6 bases. The CDR3 has 15 amino acids. Germline V lookup: CDR1 MNHEY, CDR2 SVGEGT.

This clonotype showed up many times. The V call is TRBV12-3 or TRBV12-4, the J call TRBJ2-5; D not resolved. The CDR3 sequence is 12 residues long. V dropped 8 bases and J dropped 4 bases, with 11 bases sitting between them. In DNA, the CDR3 is TGTGCCAGCTCTAGAGCTGGAGAGACCCAGTACTTC. This codes for CASSRAGETQYF.

This chain joins TRBV27 and TRBJ2-2, with 10 bases fitting TRBD1. J lost 7 bases, V lost 3 bases, and 2 bases had no gene match. CDR3 length: 14 amino acids. CDR1 is MNHEY, CDR2 SMNVEV, per germline (reference sequence). The CDR3 DNA reads as TGTGCCAGCAGTTTGGGGACAGGGGTCGGGGAGCTGTTTTTT. As protein: CASSLGTGVGELFF.

This clonotype was found many times. V usage is TRBV12-3 or TRBV12-4 and J usage is TRBJ1-1; D possibly corresponds to TRBD1 (6 bases). The CDR3 loop spans 13 amino acids. Trimming took off 7 bases at V and 4 bases at J, with 13 bases between the two ends. CDR3 sequence (DNA): TGTGCCAGCACCCACAGGGAGGGCACTGAAGCTTTCTTT. Its protein product is CASTHREGTEAFF.

This clonotype was counted at least ten times. The rearrangement joins TRBV6-5 to TRBJ2-2, with TRBD2 identical over 14 bases. The CDR3 length is 18 residues. CDR1 and CDR2 from the germline V gene are MNHEY and SVGAGI. V lost 0 bases and J lost 8; bases outside the gene matches: 8. CDR3 sequence: CASSYSPGLAGVVGELFF. Here the CDR3 DNA reads TGTGCCAGCAGTTACTCCCCGGGACTAGCGGGAGTAGTAGGGGAGCTGTTTTTT.

This clonotype was counted only a few times. The chain uses TRBV5-6 and TRBJ2-2; D gene uncertain. CDR1 and CDR2 from the germline V gene are SGHDT and YYEEEE. V gave up 4 bases and J gave up 9 bases, with 10 bases separating them. The CDR3 spans 12 residues. For the CDR3, the DNA is TGTGCCAGCAGCCCGGTAGGCAGGGAGCTGTTTTTT. Translated: CASSPVGRELFF.

This sequence joins TRBV3-1 and TRBJ2-2, with 12 bases that match TRBD2. Losses at the gene ends were 3 bases for V and 2 bases for J; bases not matched to a gene: 4. CDR3 length: 17 amino acids. CDR1 is LGHDT and CDR2 is YNNKEL in the germline V gene (reference sequence). The CDR3 here is CASSHPGLAGNTGELFF. For the CDR3, the DNA is TGTGCCAGCAGCCACCCTGGACTAGCGGGAAACACCGGGGAGCTGTTTTTT.

CDR3 nucleotide sequence: TGCAGCGTTGTATCCCAGGGAGGGAACACTGAAGCTTTCTTT. This sequence encodes CSVVSQGGNTEAFF. The rearrangement uses TRBV29-1 and TRBJ1-1, with TRBD1 as a possible D gene (5 bases). The CDR3 consists of 14 residues. Germline CDR1 is SQVTM and CDR2 is ANQGSEA. Trimming took off 4 bases at V and 1 base at J, with 13 bases between the two ends.

This clonotype occurred many times. The rearrangement links TRBV7-9 to TRBJ2-7, with TRBD2 matching 7 bases. Germline CDR1 and CDR2: SEHNR and FQNEAQ (reference sequence). The CDR3 is made up of 14 amino acids. With 3 bases clipped from V and 7 bases from J, the junction kept 9 bases outside the gene matches. The CDR3 bases are TGTGCCAGCAGCTTTCTGGCGGGAGTGGGAGAGCAGTACTTC. Translation gives CASSFLAGVGEQYF.

This chain uses TRBV11-3 with TRBJ2-3, with a tentative D call TRBD1 (6 bases). The V end was cut by 5 bases, the J end by 4 bases, with 16 bases between. The CDR3 has 15 amino acids. The germline gives CDR1 SGHNT, CDR2 YENEEA. The CDR3 loop reads CASSTPTGSADTQYF. As DNA, the CDR3 is TGTGCCAGCAGCACCCCCACAGGGAGCGCAGATACGCAGTATTTT. Complete variable domain (other parts from reference TRBV11-3 and TRBJ2-3): EAGVVQSPRYKIIEKKQPVAFWCNPISGHNTLYWYLQNLGQGPELLIRYENEEAVDDSQLPKDRFSAERLKGVDSTLKIQPAELGDSAVYLCASSTPTGSADTQYFGPGTRLTVL.

V usage is TRBV29-1 and J usage is TRBJ2-7; D may be TRBD2 (6 bases). CDR3 length: 12 amino acids. From germline, CDR1 is SQVTM and CDR2 ANQGSEA. Trimming removed 7 bases from V and 5 bases from J, with 15 bases in between. CDR3 loop: CSAGWGVNEQYF. The CDR3 DNA sequence: TGCAGCGCCGGGTGGGGGGTTAACGAGCAGTACTTC.

V usage is TRBV7-2 and J usage is TRBJ2-5; D unresolved. CDR1 SGHTA and CDR2 FQGNSA come from the germline V gene. V shed 4 bases and J shed 3 bases, with 12 bases lying between them. CDR3 length equals 14 residues. In DNA form, the CDR3 reads TGTGCCAGCAGCTCCGCGTCCAGCGAAGAGACCCAGTACTTC. It is translated as CASSSASSEETQYF.

This clonotype was seen a few times. The rearrangement uses TRBV10-2 and TRBJ1-1; D not resolved. Trimming stripped 4 bases from V and 1 base from J, with 4 bases between. CDR1 WSHSY and CDR2 SAAADI come from the germline V gene. The CDR3 sequence is 12 residues long. The CDR3 loop reads CASSVGNTEAFF. CDR3 DNA sequence: TGCGCCAGCAGTGTTGGGAACACTGAAGCTTTCTTT.

About this clonotype: With a much larger clone just one base away, this may be a read error. Since no conserved phenylalanine or tryptophan closes the CDR3, a read error is the likely cause. The genes are TRBV24-1 and TRBJ2-5; D ambiguous. V lost 6 bases to trimming and J lost 0 bases, with 7 bases between them. The V gene's germline CDR1 is KGHDR and CDR2 SFDVKD. This CDR3 region has 13 residues. This chain's CDR3 is CATSWADQETQYL. The CDR3 nucleotides are TGTGCCACCAGTTGGGCGGACCAAGAGACCCAGTACTTA.

Only a few counts were recorded for this clonotype. The V and J genes are TRBV12-5 and TRBJ2-7; TRBD2 might be the D (5 bases). Germline V lookup: CDR1 LGHNT, CDR2 FRNRAP. V lost 6 bases and J lost 3, with 12 bases in between. The CDR3 consists of 13 residues. CDR3 DNA: TGTGCTAGTGGCCCGAGGGCACGCTACGAGCAGTACTTC. It codes for CASGPRARYEQYF.

This clonotype has just one count. The genes are TRBV9 and TRBJ1-5; D gene ambiguous. CDR1 is SGDLS, CDR2 YYNGEE, per germline. V lost 0 bases and J 0 bases, leaving 7 bases between the germline ends. This CDR3 region has 15 residues. For the CDR3, the DNA is TGTGCCAGCAGCGTAGATGGGTATAGCAATCAGCCCCAGCATTTT. Translating gives CASSVDGYSNQPQHF.

J is TRBJ1-5 and V is TRBV2; tentatively, D is TRBD1 (5 bases). Trimming removed 4 bases from V and 2 bases from J, with 18 bases in between. The germline gives CDR1 SNHLY, CDR2 FYNNEI. The CDR3 contains 17 residues. For the CDR3, the DNA is TGTGCCAGCAGTGGCGATCGGAGCAGGGCAGGCAATCAGCCCCAGCATTTT. Translated, it gives CASSGDRSRAGNQPQHF.

The V and J genes are TRBV12-3 or TRBV12-4 and TRBJ2-5; 12 positions agree with TRBD1. After removal of 10 bases from V and 6 bases from J, the junction contained 6 bases not matched to a gene. The CDR3 consists of 13 residues. Here the CDR3 DNA reads TGTGCCACCGGGACAGGGGGCGGAAAGACCCAGTACTTC. Amino acid sequence: CATGTGGGKTQYF.

This clonotype was found many times. CDR3: CASSLDKNSPLHF. Here the CDR3 DNA reads TGTGCCAGCAGCTTAGACAAGAATTCACCCCTCCACTTT. The chain links TRBV7-2 to TRBJ1-6; D is unresolved. In germline, CDR1 is SGHTA, CDR2 FQGNSA. The CDR3 loop spans 13 amino acids. V was clipped by 1 base and J by 7 bases, with 5 bases between them.

This clonotype was seen only a few times. The genes are TRBV18 and TRBJ1-1; D remains unclear. V gave up 2 bases and J gave up 4 bases, with 8 bases separating them. Germline V lookup: CDR1 KGHSH, CDR2 LQKENI. The CDR3 has 13 residues. CDR3 sequence reads: CASSPLISTEAFF. The CDR3 DNA follows: TGTGCCAGCTCACCATTGATTAGCACTGAAGCTTTCTTT.

The table lists this clonotype with many counts. The chain combines TRBV7-9 with TRBJ1-1, with 8 bases aligning to TRBD1. The V gene's germline CDR1 is SEHNR and CDR2 FQNEAQ (reference sequence). The CDR3 runs to 14 residues. Trimming removed 5 bases from V and 7 bases from J; junction bases left unmatched: 9. This chain's CDR3 is CASSHDRGLIEAFF. The CDR3 coding sequence is TGTGCCAGCAGCCACGACAGGGGACTAATTGAAGCTTTCTTT.

This clonotype was recorded a few times. The chain uses TRBV5-1 and TRBJ2-7; 8 nucleotides line up with TRBD1. The CDR3 extends over 16 amino acids. Germline CDR1 SGHRS, CDR2 YFSETQ. The V segment lost 5 bases and the J segment 3 bases; nucleotides outside the gene matches: 13. CDR3 residues: CASRTTRTGSFYEQYF. CDR3 sequence (DNA): TGCGCCAGCAGGACTACTAGGACAGGGTCTTTCTACGAGCAGTACTTC.